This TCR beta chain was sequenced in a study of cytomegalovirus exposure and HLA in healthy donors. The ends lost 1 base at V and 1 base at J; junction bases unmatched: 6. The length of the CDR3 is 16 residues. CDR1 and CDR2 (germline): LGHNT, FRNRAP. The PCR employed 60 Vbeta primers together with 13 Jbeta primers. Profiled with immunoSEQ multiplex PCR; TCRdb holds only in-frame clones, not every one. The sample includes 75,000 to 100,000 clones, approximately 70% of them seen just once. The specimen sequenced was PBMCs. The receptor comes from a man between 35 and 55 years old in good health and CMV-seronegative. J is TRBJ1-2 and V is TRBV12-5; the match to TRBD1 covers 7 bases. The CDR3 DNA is TGTGCTAGTGGTTTGGACGTCAGGGACAGTAACTATGGCTACACCTTC. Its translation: CASGLDVRDSNYGYTF.